The rows below give T cell receptor delta chains drawn from one sample of a study of Vδ1+ human thymocytes. TCRdb ran CATT on the multiplex PCR reads. In the table there are about 58,000 delta-chain clones, roughly 16% of which are singletons. The sample was Vdelta1+ gamma-delta thymocytes from the thymus. These receptors all stem from a girl less than two years old who had congenital heart surgery. Each CDR3 is given with its conserved first and last residue. Clone size, where shown, is once, few, many, or a class for clones that have expanded.

TRDJ1,TRDV1,NA,19,CALGGPSSFLGWGADKLIF
TRDJ1,TRDV1,NA,16,CALGELGIPYTDKLIF
TRDJ1,TRDV1,few,17,CALGEPGLYHSTDKLIF
TRDJ1,TRDV1,few,17,CALGELVHPPHADKLIF
TRDJ1,TRDV1,NA,19,CALGERRARSDTPTDKLIF
TRDJ1,TRDV2,NA,17,CACDGPGDTLYTDKLIF
TRDJ1,TRDV1,few,12,CALGARADKLIF
TRDJ1,TRDV1,few,14,CALGTFRYTDKLIF
TRDJ1,TRDV1,few,24,CALGELDPTHSTSGWPGYTDKLIF
TRDJ1,TRDV1,NA,21,CALGAQVPTGGYPLYTDKLIF
TRDJ1,TRDV1,NA,18,CALGEPLGDTVGTDKLIF
TRDJ1,TRDV1,NA,23,CALGERGPSYGLLGDTLSDKLIF
TRDJ1,TRDV1,few,24,CALGELKRAYSYVGGYTDTDKLIF
TRDJ1,TRDV1,few,21,CALGEQAAFLRRGGLADKLIF
TRDJ1,TRDV1,NA,24,CALGEPRSQQPVGLGDTHTDKLIF
TRDJ1,TRDV1,few,21,CALGGHKVGNHWEIGTDKLIF
TRDJ1,TRDV1,NA,19,CALGASSPTGGYTENKLIF
TRDJ1,TRDV1,few,24,CALGELITLWGGTLGDTITDKLIF
TRDJ1,TRDV1,few,20,CALGEIPTPLLSLYTDKLIF
TRDJ3,TRDV2,few,25,CACDSPGPCTGGYCPSSWDTRQMFF
TRDJ1,TRDV1,NA,17,CALGELVWGIRTDKLIF
TRDJ3,TRDV2,NA,18,CACDRLGDTTWDTRQMFF
TRDJ1,TRDV1,NA,19,CALGELEKGSQYWGMRLIF
TRDJ1,TRDV1,NA,23,CALGELQGFLRMGAGGYTDKLIF
TRDJ1,TRDV1,few,20,CALGELGHYTFRWKADKLIF
TRDJ1,TRDV1,NA,19,CALGNFTFGGYEYTDKLIF
TRDJ1,TRDV1,few,15,CALGENGPLTDKLIF
TRDJ1,TRDV1,NA,22,CALGGRVPTRILPGRYTDKLIF
TRDJ1,TRDV1,NA,26,CALGELHLPDRLSAGVRMYYTDKLIF
TRDJ1,TRDV2,NA,17,CACDACVRGMYTDKLIF
TRDJ1,TRDV2,NA,13,CACDQLVPDKLIF
TRDJ1,TRDV1,NA,22,CALGVSYGDTLPGRRGTDKLIF
TRDJ1,TRDV1,NA,24,CALGGRVPLRREWGIRFEPDKLIF
TRDJ1,TRDV2,few,18,CACDTEKSGGPTAKKLIF
TRDJ1,TRDV1,NA,21,CALGERPRFPTGTGDTDKLIF
TRDJ1,TRDV1,NA,15,CALGEQPRRGDKLIF
TRDJ1,TRDV1,NA,21,CALGEAVPTSGGYRYTDKLIF
TRDJ3,TRDV3,few,14,CAPYHSWDTRQMFF
TRDJ1,TRDV1,few,21,CALGESSSTQHGGPHTDKLIF
TRDJ1,TRDV1,NA,22,CALGEPLPTRGYWGIPVDKLIF
TRDJ1,TRDV1,NA,20,CALGAPRSHTRERYTDKLIF
TRDJ1,TRDV1,NA,22,CALGELESSLPRGIDYTDKLIF
TRDJ1,TRDV1,few,18,CALGLRTGELIRRGKLIF
TRDJ1,TRDV1,few,15,CALGEIGGSTDKLIF
TRDJ1,TRDV1,NA,21,CALGELLLPFVLGDYTDKLIF
TRDJ1,TRDV1,few,27,CALGEPPFLCLGVGDTCRRFFTDKLIF
TRDJ1,TRDV1,NA,20,CALGEQWGLLGDTHTDKLIF
TRDJ1,TRDV1,few,20,CALGAVPKPLLGGNGDKLIF
TRDJ1,TRDV1,few,20,CALGEKRPSTLTKYTDKLIF
TRDJ1,TRDV1,NA,17,CALGGYWGHEYTDKLIF
TRDJ2,TRDV1,once,20,CALGELGPPLRGIRTAQLFF
TRDJ1,TRDV1,NA,22,CALGAEAFLNWGINDRTDKLIF